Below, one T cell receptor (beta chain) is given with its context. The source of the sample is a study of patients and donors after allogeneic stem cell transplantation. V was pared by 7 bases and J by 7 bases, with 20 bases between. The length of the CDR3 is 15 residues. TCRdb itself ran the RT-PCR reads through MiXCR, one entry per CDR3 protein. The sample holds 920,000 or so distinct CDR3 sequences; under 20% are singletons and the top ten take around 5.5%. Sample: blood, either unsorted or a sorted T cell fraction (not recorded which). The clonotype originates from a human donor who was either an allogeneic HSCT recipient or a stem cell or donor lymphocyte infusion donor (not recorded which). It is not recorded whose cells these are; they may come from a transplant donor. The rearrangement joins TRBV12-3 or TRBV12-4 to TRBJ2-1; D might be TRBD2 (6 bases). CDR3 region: CASTLGGGPRNEQFF. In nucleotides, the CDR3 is TGTGCCAGCACCCTTGGAGGAGGGCCTAGGAATGAGCAGTTCTTC.